The entry below describes one TCR beta chain. These data come from a study of blood T cell repertoires in COVID-19. Study summary: Spain, Italy and the United States supplied samples that represented acute and convalescent COVID-19. T cells, B-cell-depleted T cells, or PBMCs supplied cDNA or gDNA.

Original analysis: Using reference gene primer amplification, nucleated cell counts were estimated. TCRdb's copy holds only in-frame clones and misses some; the assay was immunoSEQ multiplex PCR. V, J and clone size were drawn from that table, and D and trimming were deduced from the DNA. The data hold under 250,000 clones, with roughly 83% observed a single time. This TCR derives from a man older than 75 with acute or convalescent COVID-19. The source material was peripheral blood.

This CDR3 reads CASSELGGNTEAFF. CDR3 nucleotide sequence: TGTGCCAGCAGTGAACTTGGAGGAAACACTGAAGCTTTCTTT. The rearrangement uses TRBV6-1 and TRBJ1-1; D ambiguous. CDR3 size: 14 residues. Trimming took off 2 bases at V and 2 bases at J, with 9 bases between the two ends. Germline loops: CDR1 MNHNS, CDR2 SASEGT.